A selection of T cell receptor beta chains follows, all from one sample in a study of T cell repertoires in cytomegalovirus infection. A single record per CDR3 protein comes from TCRdb applying MiXCR to the reads. The sample has almost 500,000 distinct CDR3 sequences; about 10% are singletons. Sequenced material: PBMCs. The receptor set was obtained from a human donor in good health (CMV status not recorded). Some clones in this sample may be carry-over from other donors' samples. The CDR3 runs from the conserved cysteine through the conserved F or W. The D gene is left open where the match is weak. Size tells how often a clone was seen (once, few, many) or the class of an expanded clone, and some rows leave it out.

TRBJ2-1,many,TRBV7-9,TRBD1,16,TGTGCCAGCAGCTCTAGTCCCGGGACAGGGAACAATGAGCAGTTCTTC,CASSSSPGTGNNEQFF
TRBJ2-1,many,TRBV28,.,15,TGTGCCAGCACCCGAAGAGTAGCGGAAGACAATGAGCAGTTCTTC,CASTRRVAEDNEQFF
TRBJ1-1,many,TRBV11-2,.,16,TGTGCCAGCAGCTTAGAAATGGGGAGGAGGAACACTGAAGCTTTCTTT,CASSLEMGRRNTEAFF
TRBJ1-1,few,TRBV27,.,16,TGTGCCAGCAGTTTAGGGGGGGGAGGCCGAGGGACTGAAGCTTTCTTT,CASSLGGGGRGTEAFF
TRBJ1-4,many,TRBV6-2/TRBV6-3,.,16,TGTGCCAGCAGTTACTCCTACAGGGCAGCTAATGAAAAACTGTTTTTT,CASSYSYRAANEKLFF
TRBJ2-1,.,TRBV5-6,TRBD1,15,TGTGCCAGCAGCTTGGAGGGGACAGGGAATAATGAGCAGTTCTTC,CASSLEGTGNNEQFF
TRBJ1-2,many,TRBV7-9,.,14,TGTGCCAGCAGCTTAGTGCCAGTCTACTATGGCTACACCTTC,CASSLVPVYYGYTF
TRBJ2-2,.,TRBV15,.,14,TGTGCCACCAGCAGAGAAGGAGTCACCGGGGAGCTGTTTTTT,CATSREGVTGELFF
TRBJ2-7,many,TRBV7-2,.,12,TGTGCCAGCAGCCCCGCGGTGAGAGAGCAGTACTTC,CASSPAVREQYF
TRBJ1-1,many,TRBV11-2,.,15,TGTGCCAGCAGCTTACGGCAGGGGACGAACACTGAAGCTTTCTTT,CASSLRQGTNTEAFF
TRBJ1-1,many,TRBV4-2,.,17,TGTGCCAGCAGCCCGGCGGGACTTCAGGGTCTGGAAACTGAAGCTTTCTTT,CASSPAGLQGLETEAFF
TRBJ2-5,few,TRBV4-2,.,17,TGTGCCAGCAGCCCCCGAGGTACGGGAAAGGGCCAAGAGACCCAGTACTTC,CASSPRGTGKGQETQYF
TRBJ2-3,few,TRBV3-1,TRBD2,14,TGTGCCAGCAGCAATGGACTAGCGGGGGATACGCAGTATTTT,CASSNGLAGDTQYF
TRBJ2-2,few,TRBV11-1,.,16,TGTGCCAGCAGCTTAGCGTTCTCAGGGAACACCGGGGAGCTGTTTTTT,CASSLAFSGNTGELFF
TRBJ1-5,many,TRBV12-5,.,15,TGTGCTAGTGGTTTGATCCGGACCGGCAATCAGCCCCAGCATTTT,CASGLIRTGNQPQHF
TRBJ2-5,many,TRBV12-3/TRBV12-4,TRBD1,14,TGTGCCAGCAGTAGGGACAGTAGGGGAGAGACCCAGTACTTC,CASSRDSRGETQYF
TRBJ2-7,few,TRBV2,.,14,TGTGCCAGCAGTGCCCGGGTCGTCTCCTACGAGCAGTACTTC,CASSARVVSYEQYF
TRBJ1-1,many,TRBV11-2,TRBD1,15,TGTGCCAGCAGCTTAGAGGCCGGGACAGGGGTTGAAGCTTTCTTT,CASSLEAGTGVEAFF
TRBJ2-2,many,TRBV11-3,.,14,TGTGCCAGCAGCTTAGTCGGGGCCACCGGGGAGCTGTTTTTT,CASSLVGATGELFF
TRBJ2-7,.,TRBV29-1,TRBD1,13,TGCAGCGGGCAGGGGGCTAGTACCTACGAGCAGTACTTC,CSGQGASTYEQYF
TRBJ2-1,many,TRBV19,.,13,TGTGCCAGTAGGATGGACGCGAACAATGAGCAGTTCTTC,CASRMDANNEQFF
TRBJ2-1,many,TRBV20-1,TRBD2,13,TGCAGTGTAGCGGGATCAAGCTACAATGAGCAGTTCTTC,CSVAGSSYNEQFF
TRBJ1-3,many,TRBV3-1,.,13,TGTGCCAGCAGCCAATACAAGGGGCACACCATATATTTT,CASSQYKGHTIYF
TRBJ2-1,.,TRBV7-9,TRBD2,17,TGTGCCAGCAGCCCTCTCGGCGGGGGGACCACCTACAATGAGCAGTTCTTC,CASSPLGGGTTYNEQFF
TRBJ1-3,many,TRBV10-3,.,16,TGTGCCATCAGTGGTTCTTCACTCCGAGCTGGAAACACCATATATTTT,CAISGSSLRAGNTIYF
TRBJ2-1,few,TRBV5-1,.,12,TGCGCCAGCAGCATACAGGGGAGGGAGCAGTTCTTC,CASSIQGREQFF
TRBJ1-4,many,TRBV7-6,TRBD1,15,TGTGCCAGCAGCTTAGCGCGGCAGGGGGCCCAAAAACTGTTTTTT,CASSLARQGAQKLFF
TRBJ2-1,many,TRBV24-1,TRBD2,19,TGTGCCACCAGTGATGAATCCCCTGTAGCGGGAGGGCCGTACAATGAGCAGTTCTTC,CATSDESPVAGGPYNEQFF
TRBJ1-2,.,TRBV20-1,.,14,TGCAGTGCTCGCGGACTCCAGATTAACTATGGCTACACCTTC,CSARGLQINYGYTF
TRBJ2-1,many,TRBV27,TRBD2,13,TGTGCCAGCAAGGGTAGCGGGAAGAATGAGCAGTTCTTC,CASKGSGKNEQFF
TRBJ2-7,.,TRBV7-9,TRBD1,17,TGTGCCAGCAGCTTGTTGGGGACCACAGGGGCGATCTACGAGCAGTACTTC,CASSLLGTTGAIYEQYF
TRBJ2-7,few,TRBV15,TRBD1,13,TGTGCCACCCGACAGGGGTCAGCCTACGAGCAGTACTTC,CATRQGSAYEQYF
TRBJ2-5,few,TRBV29-1,.,12,TGCAGCGTTGAGGCAGGGTTAGAGACCCAGTACTTC,CSVEAGLETQYF
TRBJ2-1,.,TRBV27,TRBD2,12,TGTGGAGTAGCGGGAGAAGGCGATGAGCAGTTCTTC,CGVAGEGDEQFF
TRBJ1-2,many,TRBV5-1,.,17,TGCGCCAGCAGCTCTCTCCGGGGCGCGGAATCCAACTATGGCTACACCTTC,CASSSLRGAESNYGYTF
TRBJ2-5,few,TRBV12-5,.,13,TGTGCTAGTGGTTCAAGGGGGGCCGAGACCCAGTACTTC,CASGSRGAETQYF
TRBJ1-1,many,TRBV6-1,.,11,TGTGCCAGCGAACGAGGGCTAGGAGCTTTCTTT,CASERGLGAFF
TRBJ2-1,many,TRBV6-1,TRBD1,15,TGTGCCAGCGGGCCCGGGACAGGGGGTGGAAATGAGCAGTTCTTC,CASGPGTGGGNEQFF
TRBJ1-2,few,TRBV3-1,.,15,TGTGCCAGCAGCCTCGAAGCGGGCAGGGGCGGAGGCTACACCTTC,CASSLEAGRGGGYTF
TRBJ2-1,.,TRBV20-1,.,15,TGCAGTGCTTTCCCGCCCGGGAGACAATACAATGAGCAGTTCTTC,CSAFPPGRQYNEQFF
TRBJ1-4,few,TRBV9,.,14,TGTGCCAGCAGCGTAGGAGAGACTAATGAAAAACTGTTTTTT,CASSVGETNEKLFF
TRBJ2-7,few,TRBV20-1,TRBD2,13,TGCAGTGCTAACTTAGCGGGATTGGACGAGCAGTACTTC,CSANLAGLDEQYF
TRBJ2-1,.,TRBV6-5,TRBD2,14,TGTGCCAGCGGATCTAAGCGGGAGAAACCTGAGCAGTTCTTC,CASGSKREKPEQFF
TRBJ1-1,many,TRBV28,.,11,TGTGCCAGCAGGATATACACTGAAGCTTTCTTT,CASRIYTEAFF
TRBJ1-2,many,TRBV7-2,.,14,TGTGCCAGCAGCTTAGGTCCAGGGTCGGTCGGCTACACCTTC,CASSLGPGSVGYTF
TRBJ2-5,.,TRBV12-3/TRBV12-4,TRBD1,14,TGTGCCAGCAGTTTCGGCAGGGGGCGAGAGACCCAGTACTTC,CASSFGRGRETQYF
TRBJ2-1,many,TRBV7-3,TRBD1,13,TGTGCCAGCAGCCGGGACAGGGAAAATGAGCAGTTCTTC,CASSRDRENEQFF
TRBJ2-3,.,TRBV4-2,.,16,TGTGCCAGCAGCCAAGGGCGGACGACTAGCACAGATACGCAGTATTTT,CASSQGRTTSTDTQYF
TRBJ2-1,many,TRBV6-2/TRBV6-3,TRBD2,17,TGTGCCAGCAGTTACTCCGTTACCGGGACTATATTCGATGAGCAGTTCTTC,CASSYSVTGTIFDEQFF
TRBJ1-3,many,TRBV6-5,.,13,TGTGCCAGCAGGCGATTCTCTGGAAACACCATATATTTT,CASRRFSGNTIYF
TRBJ1-2,many,TRBV12-3/TRBV12-4,.,13,TGTGCCAGCGGGTTACAGGGTCCCTATGGCTACACCTTC,CASGLQGPYGYTF
TRBJ2-1,many,TRBV7-3,.,13,TGTGCCAGCAGCCCGGACCACTACAATGAGCAGTTCTTC,CASSPDHYNEQFF
TRBJ1-2,few,TRBV30,.,13,TGTGCCTGGAGAGAAGGGGCTAACTATGGCTACACCTTC,CAWREGANYGYTF
TRBJ2-5,many,TRBV9,.,14,TGTGCCAGCAGCGTAGGGGGTCTCCAAGAGACCCAGTACTTC,CASSVGGLQETQYF
TRBJ1-1,many,TRBV9,TRBD1,14,TGTGCCAGCAGTCCGGGACAGGGTAGGACTGAAGCTTTCTTT,CASSPGQGRTEAFF
TRBJ2-5,.,TRBV2,.,10,TGTGCCAGCAGTGAGAGGGCCCAGTACTTC,CASSERAQYF